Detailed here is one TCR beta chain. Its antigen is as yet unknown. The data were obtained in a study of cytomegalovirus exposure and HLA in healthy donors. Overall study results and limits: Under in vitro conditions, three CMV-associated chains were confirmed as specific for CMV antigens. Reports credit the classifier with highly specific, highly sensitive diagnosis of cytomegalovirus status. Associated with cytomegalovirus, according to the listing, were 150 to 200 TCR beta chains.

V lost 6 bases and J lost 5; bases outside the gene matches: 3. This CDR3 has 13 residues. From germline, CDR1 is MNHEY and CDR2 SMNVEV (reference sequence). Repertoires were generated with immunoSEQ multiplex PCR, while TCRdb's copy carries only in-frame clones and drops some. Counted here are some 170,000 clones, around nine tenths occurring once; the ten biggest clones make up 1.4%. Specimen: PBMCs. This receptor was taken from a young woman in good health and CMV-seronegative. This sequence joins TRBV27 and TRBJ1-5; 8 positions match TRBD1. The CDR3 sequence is CASSVTGDQPQHF. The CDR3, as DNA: TGTGCCAGCAGCGTGACAGGGGATCAGCCCCAGCATTTT.